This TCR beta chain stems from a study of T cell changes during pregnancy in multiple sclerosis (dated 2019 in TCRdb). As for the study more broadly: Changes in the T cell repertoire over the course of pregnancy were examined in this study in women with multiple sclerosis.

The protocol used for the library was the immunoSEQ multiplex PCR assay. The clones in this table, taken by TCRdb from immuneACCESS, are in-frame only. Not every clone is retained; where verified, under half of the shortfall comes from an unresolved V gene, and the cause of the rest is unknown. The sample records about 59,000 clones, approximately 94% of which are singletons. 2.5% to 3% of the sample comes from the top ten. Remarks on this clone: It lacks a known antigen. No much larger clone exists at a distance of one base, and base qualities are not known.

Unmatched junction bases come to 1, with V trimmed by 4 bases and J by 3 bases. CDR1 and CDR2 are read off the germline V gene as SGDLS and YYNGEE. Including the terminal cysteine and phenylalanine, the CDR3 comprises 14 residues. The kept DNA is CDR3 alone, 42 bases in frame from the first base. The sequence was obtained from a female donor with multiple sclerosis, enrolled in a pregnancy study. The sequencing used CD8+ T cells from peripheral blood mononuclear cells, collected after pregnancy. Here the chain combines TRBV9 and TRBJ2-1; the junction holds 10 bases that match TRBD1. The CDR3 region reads CASSRDRGYNEQFF. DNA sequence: TGTGCCAGCAGCCGGGACAGGGGCTACAATGAGCAGTTCTTC.